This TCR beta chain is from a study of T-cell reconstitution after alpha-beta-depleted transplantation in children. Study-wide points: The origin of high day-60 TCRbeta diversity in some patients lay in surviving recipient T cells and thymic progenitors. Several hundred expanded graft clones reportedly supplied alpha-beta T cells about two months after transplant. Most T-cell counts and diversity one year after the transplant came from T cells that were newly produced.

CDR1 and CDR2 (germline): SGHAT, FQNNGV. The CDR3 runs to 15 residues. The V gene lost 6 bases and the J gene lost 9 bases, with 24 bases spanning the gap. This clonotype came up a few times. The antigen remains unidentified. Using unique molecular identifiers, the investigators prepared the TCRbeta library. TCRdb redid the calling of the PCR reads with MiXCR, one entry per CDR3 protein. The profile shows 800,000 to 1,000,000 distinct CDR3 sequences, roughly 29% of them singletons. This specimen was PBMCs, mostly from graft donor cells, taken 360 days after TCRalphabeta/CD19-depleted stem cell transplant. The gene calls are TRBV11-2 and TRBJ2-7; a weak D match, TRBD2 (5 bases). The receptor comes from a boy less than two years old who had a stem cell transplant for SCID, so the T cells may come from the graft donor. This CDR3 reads CASSYGVGTAVWQYF. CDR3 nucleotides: TGTGCCAGCAGTTACGGGGTGGGCACCGCAGTCTGGCAGTACTTC.